This TCR beta chain was obtained from a study of regulatory T cells in long-lasting Graves disease. Regarding time point: newly diagnosed GD, antithyroid drugs for less than 3 months. Following extraction of RNA from PBMCs, that RNA was used to make the TCR library. According to the study, TCR beta libraries were built with iRepertoire HTBI primers and CDR3-region Arm-PCR. TCRdb reprocessed the multiplex PCR reads via MiXCR and lists one record per CDR3 protein. The data show over 450,000 distinct CDR3 sequences, around 12% seen once. This clonotype was picked up a small number of times. The conserved phenylalanine or tryptophan normally closing the CDR3 is absent here, so this likely arose from a read error. The sample also formed part of further work on T cells in Graves' hyperthyroidism and ophthalmopathy. This second study notes: Ophthalmopathy was identified by the model a median about 6.4 months ahead of onset.

The sequence was collected from a woman aged 25 to 39 with Graves disease. Sequenced material: peripheral blood mononuclear cells (PBMCs), taken at new diagnosis, from a patient treated with antithyroid drugs.

The CDR3 nucleotides read TGTGCCAGCCGCAGCTTGGAGGGAGCCAAAAACATTCAGTACCTC. It is translated as CASRSLEGAKNIQYL. The chain employs TRBV5-6 and TRBJ2-4, with D perhaps matching TRBD2 (6 bases). The ends were cut back, 7 bases at V and 0 bases at J, with 14 bases in the middle. The CDR3 spans 15 residues. Germline V gives CDR1 SGHDT, CDR2 YYEEEE.